This T cell receptor beta chain was recovered during a study of molecular identifiers for immune sequencing clone quantification. TCRdb used MiXCR to reprocess the PCR reads, holding one entry per CDR3 protein. This sample has over 550,000 distinct CDR3 sequences; about 25% occur once, and the top ten carry roughly 0.83%. Study-wide results and limits: Identical TCR molecules can share a barcode, and this sharing could underestimate highly expanded clone sizes.

The table lists this clonotype with a few counts. What it binds is not known. V lost 7 bases to trimming and J lost 3 bases, with 16 bases between them. The CDR3 is made up of 15 amino acids. Researchers sorted naive CD8 T cells as cells that were CD8+CD4-CCR7+CD45RA+. The specimen sequenced was naive CD8+ T cells from blood, with Jurkat cell RNA spiked in. Subset: FACS-sorted CD8+CD4-CCR7+CD45RA+ naive T cells. This TCR came from a human donor in good health. Some libraries in this study had Jurkat cell RNA spiked in. The V gene is TRBV12-3 or TRBV12-4, the J gene TRBJ2-1; D is possibly TRBD2 (6 bases). CDR3 nucleotide sequence: TGTGCCAGCACCTACGGGGGTTCACTCTACAATGAGCAGTTCTTC. It yields the protein CASTYGGSLYNEQFF.